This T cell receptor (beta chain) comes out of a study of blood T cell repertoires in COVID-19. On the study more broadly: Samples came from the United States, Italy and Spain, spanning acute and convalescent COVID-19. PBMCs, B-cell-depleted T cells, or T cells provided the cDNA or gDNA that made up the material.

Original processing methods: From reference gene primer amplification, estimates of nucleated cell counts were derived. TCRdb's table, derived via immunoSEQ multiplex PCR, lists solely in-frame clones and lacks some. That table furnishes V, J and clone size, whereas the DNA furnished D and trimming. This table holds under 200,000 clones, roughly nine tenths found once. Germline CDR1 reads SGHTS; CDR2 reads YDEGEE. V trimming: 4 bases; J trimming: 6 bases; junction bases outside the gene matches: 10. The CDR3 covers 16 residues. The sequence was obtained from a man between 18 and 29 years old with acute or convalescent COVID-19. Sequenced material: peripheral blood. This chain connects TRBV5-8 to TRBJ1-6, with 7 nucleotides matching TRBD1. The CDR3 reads CASSPWTGSINSPLHF. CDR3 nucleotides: TGTGCCAGCAGCCCGTGGACAGGTTCTATTAATTCACCCCTCCACTTT. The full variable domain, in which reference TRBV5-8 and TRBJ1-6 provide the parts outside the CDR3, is EAGVTQSPTHLIKTRGQQATLRCSPISGHTSVYWYQQALGLGLQFLLWYDEGEERNRGNFPPRFSGRQFPNYSSELNVNALELEDSALYLCASSPWTGSINSPLHFGNGTRLTVT.